One and the same sample provided the 31 T cell receptor beta chains below, sequenced in a study of shared clonotypes between healthy human individuals. Assay: immunoSEQ multiplex PCR; the TCRdb copy retains only in-frame clones and omits some. The table has around 1.5 million clones, roughly 98% seen once; the top ten hold about 0.4%. The sample taken for sequencing was naive CD4+ T cells sorted from blood. The subset here: CD45RA+ positively selected. These receptors all stem from a man aged 25 to 40 in good health.

The rearrangement joins TRBV6-6 to TRBJ1-5; no clear D. Germline V gene sequence: CDR1 MNHNY, CDR2 SVGAGI (reference sequence). Trimming shortened V by 7 bases and J by 3 bases, and 16 bases separated the two germline ends. The CDR3 is 15 amino acids. CDR3 bases: TGTGCCAGCACGGGGATCGGAACAGACAATCAGCCCCAGCATTTT. Protein sequence: CASTGIGTDNQPQHF.

As regards this clone: Other DNA sequences in this sample translate to the same CDR3. This chain joins TRBV5-1 and TRBJ2-1, with 11 bases fitting TRBD2. Trimming took 4 bases from V and 4 from J; bases not matched to a gene: 4. CDR3 length: 15 residues. Germline CDR1 and CDR2: SGHRS and YFSETQ. The CDR3, as DNA: TGCGCCAGCAGCCTTTTAGCGGGAGGGTACAATGAGCAGTTCTTC. Its translation is CASSLLAGGYNEQFF.

The rearrangement links TRBV7-6 to TRBJ2-3; D is uncertain. CDR3 length: 12 residues. Germline V lookup: CDR1 SGHVS, CDR2 FNYEAQ. V was clipped by 5 bases and J by 2 bases, with 5 bases between them. CDR3 in DNA: TGTGCCAGCAGCCCGAACACAGATACGCAGTATTTT. Translating it yields CASSPNTDTQYF.

The table lists this clone with a few counts. The chain recombines TRBV7-3 with TRBJ2-1; D is ambiguous. The length of the CDR3 is 13 residues. Germline V CDR1 and CDR2: SGHTA, FQGTGA. V was clipped by 4 bases and J by 6 bases, with 10 bases between them. CDR3 in DNA: TGTGCCAGCAGCTCCGGGCTTCCCAATGAGCAGTTCTTC. Translating it yields CASSSGLPNEQFF.

V gene TRBV9 combines with J gene TRBJ2-5; D unclear. Germline-derived CDR1 and CDR2 are SGDLS and YYNGEE. The germline V and J ends were trimmed by 0 bases and 5 bases, with 14 bases remaining between them. The CDR3 length is 15 residues. The CDR3 region has the DNA TGTGCCAGCAGCGTAGATCCCCTACGGCCCGAGACCCAGTACTTC. It yields the protein CASSVDPLRPETQYF.

This sequence joins TRBV9 and TRBJ1-2; perhaps TRBD1 as D (6 bases). The CDR3 runs to 16 residues. The V and J ends lost 4 bases and 5 bases respectively, with 21 bases between them. Germline V lookup: CDR1 SGDLS, CDR2 YYNGEE. The CDR3 sequence: CASSPYDRPAAYGYTF. CDR3 bases: TGTGCCAGCAGCCCATACGACAGGCCCGCGGCTTATGGCTACACCTTC.

The chain joins TRBV28 to TRBJ1-3; D gene uncertain. This CDR3 spans 16 amino acids. V was trimmed by 6 bases and J by 0 bases, leaving 15 bases between them. In germline, CDR1 is MDHEN, CDR2 SYDVKM. CDR3 sequence (DNA): TGTGCCAGCAGCCGGCGGCCGGTCCACTCTGGAAACACCATATATTTT. Translated: CASSRRPVHSGNTIYF.

The chain combines TRBV7-2 with TRBJ1-1; D perhaps matches TRBD1 (5 bases). Trimming stripped 5 bases from V and 0 bases from J, with 16 bases between. Germline values: CDR1 SGHTA, CDR2 FQGNSA. This CDR3 has 16 amino acids. CDR3: CASSPGFGALNTEAFF. DNA of the CDR3: TGTGCCAGCAGCCCGGGGTTCGGGGCTTTGAACACTGAAGCTTTCTTT.

This chain uses TRBV28 with TRBJ1-2; D gene unclear. The CDR3 length is 13 residues. V lost 6 bases, J lost 3 bases, and 11 bases lay in between. CDR1 and CDR2 from the germline V gene are MDHEN and SYDVKM. CDR3 region: CASSLFADYGYTF. Here the CDR3 DNA reads TGTGCCAGCAGCCTGTTTGCGGACTATGGCTACACCTTC.

The chain joins TRBV7-9 to TRBJ1-1; no clear D. Trimming shortened V by 4 bases and J by 0 bases, and 9 bases separated the two germline ends. This CDR3 is 14 amino acids long. CDR1 and CDR2 (germline): SEHNR, FQNEAQ (reference sequence). CDR3 DNA: TGTGCCAGCAGCTACCAGGACGTGAACACTGAAGCTTTCTTT. This translates into CASSYQDVNTEAFF.

The chain couples TRBV7-3 to TRBJ2-7, with 8 positions matching TRBD2. V dropped 4 bases and J dropped 4; count of bases not matched to a gene: 12. The CDR3 sequence is 16 residues long. Germline V gives CDR1 SGHTA, CDR2 FQGTGA. CDR3 DNA sequence: TGTGCCAGCAGCTCCAGCGGGAGCACGAGCTTGTACGAGCAGTACTTC. Translation: CASSSSGSTSLYEQYF.

The CDR3 sequence is CASSSVVGNGYTF. The CDR3 DNA is TGTGCCAGCAGTTCAGTTGTAGGGAATGGCTACACCTTC. V gene TRBV28 combines with J gene TRBJ1-2; D is uncertain. The V end lost 4 bases, the J end lost 6 bases, and 12 bases lay between the germline ends. Looked up from germline, CDR1 is MDHEN and CDR2 is SYDVKM. CDR3 length equals 13 residues.

Concerning this clone itself: At the DNA level, this CDR3 is encoded by other sequences in the same sample as well. CDR3 sequence (DNA): TGCGCCAGCAGCCCATCGACAGGGAACACCGGGGAGCTGTTTTTT. Amino acid sequence: CASSPSTGNTGELFF. V is TRBV5-1 and J is TRBJ2-2; maybe TRBD1 (6 bases). The germline V and J ends were trimmed by 4 bases and 1 base, with 11 bases remaining between them. CDR3 length: 15 residues. CDR1 and CDR2 from the germline V gene are SGHRS and YFSETQ.

The chain links TRBV7-8 to TRBJ2-3; TRBD2 matches 7 bases. V lost 5 bases, J lost 2 bases, and 13 bases stayed unmatched. Germline CDR1 is SGHVS and CDR2 is FQNEAQ. The length of the CDR3 is 17 residues. In DNA form, the CDR3 reads TGTGCCAGCAGCGGAAGACGGGCTAGCGGATACACAGATACGCAGTATTTT. Translation: CASSGRRASGYTDTQYF.

This sequence joins TRBV27 and TRBJ2-1; D is uncertain. With 2 bases removed from V and 11 bases from J, the gap between germline ends came to 10 bases. The length of the CDR3 is 12 residues. In germline, CDR1 is MNHEY, CDR2 SMNVEV (reference sequence). In DNA, the CDR3 is TGTGCCAGCAGTTTAGGAATCGGTAAGCAGTTCTTC. Translated: CASSLGIGKQFF.

CDR3: CASSLNSMQPQHF. In DNA, the CDR3 is TGTGCCAGCAGCTTAAACAGTATGCAGCCCCAGCATTTT. V gene TRBV7-2 combines with J gene TRBJ1-5; D gene ambiguous. The V end lost 2 bases, the J end lost 7 bases, and 9 bases lay between the germline ends. The germline V gene has CDR1 SGHTA and CDR2 FQGNSA. The CDR3 covers 13 residues.

This rearrangement joins TRBV5-1 to TRBJ2-1; the match to TRBD1 covers 8 bases. V gave up 5 bases and J gave up 6 bases; unmatched junction bases: 4. The CDR3 has 13 residues. Per germline, CDR1 SGHRS and CDR2 YFSETQ. CDR3 sequence (DNA): TGCGCCAGCAGGCAGACAGGGGTCAATGAGCAGTTCTTC. Translation gives CASRQTGVNEQFF.

The chain has TRBV5-1 and TRBJ2-3; 9 bases map to TRBD2. The CDR3 is 12 residues long. Germline V gene sequence: CDR1 SGHRS, CDR2 YFSETQ. With 6 bases clipped from V and 5 bases from J, the junction kept 1 base outside the gene matches. CDR3 loop: CASKREEDTQYF. The DNA of the CDR3 is TGCGCCAGCAAGCGGGAGGAAGATACGCAGTATTTT.

The count of this clone is one. J is TRBJ2-3 and V is TRBV11-2; 12 nucleotides agree with TRBD2. The CDR3 is made up of 15 amino acids. Germline CDR1 reads SGHAT; CDR2 reads FQNNGV. V shed 6 bases, J shed 4 bases, and the junction held 5 bases outside the gene matches. The CDR3 sequence is CASSFSSGGADTQYF. CDR3 coding DNA: TGTGCCAGCAGTTTCTCTAGCGGGGGGGCAGATACGCAGTATTTT.

The gene calls are TRBV28 and TRBJ1-5; D is possibly TRBD1 (6 bases). The V gene lost 2 bases and the J gene lost 4 bases, with 12 bases spanning the gap. The CDR3 runs to 15 residues. Germline lookup yields CDR1 MDHEN and CDR2 SYDVKM. The CDR3: CASSLGGQPNQPQHF. CDR3 bases: TGTGCCAGCAGTTTAGGAGGACAGCCTAATCAGCCCCAGCATTTT.

The chain recombines TRBV7-9 with TRBJ2-1, with D perhaps TRBD2 (6 bases). Germline V gene data show CDR1 as SEHNR and CDR2 as FQNEAQ (reference sequence). V was pared by 5 bases and J by 7 bases, with 18 bases between. CDR3 length: 15 residues. DNA for the CDR3: TGTGCCAGCAGCCCCCGGTTTGCCGGGACTAATGAGCAGTTCTTC. Amino acids: CASSPRFAGTNEQFF.

The chain is built from TRBV5-1 and TRBJ2-7; TRBD2 matches at 8 bases. Germline V CDR1 and CDR2: SGHRS, YFSETQ. V shed 1 base and J 4 bases; nucleotides not matched to a gene: 16. The CDR3 has 18 amino acids. CDR3 sequence: CASSLRSPSAGEWYEQYF. The CDR3 nucleotides are TGCGCCAGCAGCTTGCGGTCCCCATCAGCGGGAGAGTGGTACGAGCAGTACTTC.

The chain carries TRBV4-3 and TRBJ2-7; D unresolved. The CDR3 runs 18 residues. Trimming shortened V by 0 bases and J by 3 bases, and 21 bases separated the two germline ends. Germline-derived CDR1 and CDR2 are LGHNA and YSLEER. CDR3 residues: CASSQERVGYAVNYEQYF. CDR3 sequence (DNA): TGCGCCAGCAGCCAAGAAAGAGTGGGTTATGCGGTTAACTACGAGCAGTACTTC.

Notes on this clone: The same CDR3 arises from other DNA sequences in this sample as well. The genes are TRBV18 and TRBJ2-1; TRBD1 or TRBD2 may be the D gene (5 bases each). The V end was cut by 0 bases, the J end by 0 bases, with 9 bases between. The V gene's germline CDR1 is KGHSH and CDR2 LQKENI. The CDR3 extends over 16 amino acids. The CDR3 sequence is CASSPPSGSSYNEQFF. In DNA, the CDR3 is TGTGCCAGCTCACCACCCTCAGGGAGCTCCTACAATGAGCAGTTCTTC.

The chain recombines TRBV6-1 with TRBJ2-7, with D perhaps given as TRBD1 or TRBD2 (5 bases each). CDR3 size: 13 residues. Germline CDR1 is MNHNS and CDR2 is SASEGT. V shed 8 bases and J shed 2 bases, with 13 bases lying between them. CDR3 DNA sequence: TGTGCCAGCGGCTGGGACGGGCCCTACGAGCAGTACTTC. Its protein is CASGWDGPYEQYF.

This clone was observed a single time. This chain links TRBV14 with TRBJ2-1, with 13 bases fitting TRBD2. Germline loops: CDR1 SGHDN, CDR2 FVKESK. This CDR3 comprises 14 residues. V was pared by 4 bases and J by 14 bases, with 8 bases of the junction left unmatched. CDR3 DNA: TGTGCCAGCAGCCTTCCGGGACTAGCGGGAAGCGAGTTCTTC. Encoded protein: CASSLPGLAGSEFF.

The rearrangement links TRBV7-9 to TRBJ2-2; TRBD2 aligns across 9 bases. CDR3 size: 16 residues. V dropped 5 bases and J dropped 9; count of bases not matched to a gene: 13. Germline values: CDR1 SEHNR, CDR2 FQNEAQ (reference sequence). The CDR3, as DNA: TGTGCCAGCAGCCTCGGACTAGCGAGGGGGATGAGGGAGCTGTTTTTT. Encoded protein: CASSLGLARGMRELFF.

The chain uses TRBV6-1 and TRBJ2-7, with 10 bases matching TRBD2. Germline V gene data show CDR1 as MNHNS and CDR2 as SASEGT. V trimming: 11 bases; J trimming: 0 bases; junction bases outside the gene matches: 7. The length of the CDR3 is 14 residues. This chain's CDR3 is CAGGLALSSYEQYF. For the CDR3, the DNA is TGTGCCGGGGGACTAGCGTTGAGCTCCTACGAGCAGTACTTC.

In the case of this clone: Within the sample, other DNA sequences also encode this same CDR3. This sequence joins TRBV28 and TRBJ1-1; D is perhaps TRBD1 (5 bases). Trimming pared 3 bases from V and 4 bases from J, leaving 9 bases between. Germline V gene lookup returns CDR1 MDHEN and CDR2 SYDVKM. This CDR3 comprises 13 residues. CDR3 nucleotide sequence: TGTGCCAGCAGTTTGGGGGGTTTCACTGAAGCTTTCTTT. Protein sequence: CASSLGGFTEAFF.

CDR3 DNA: TGTGCCAGCTCCCCCAGCTCCCGCGAGCTATATCCGCAGTATTTT. Protein sequence: CASSPSSRELYPQYF. The genes are TRBV18 and TRBJ2-3, with D hard to call. Germline CDR1 KGHSH, CDR2 LQKENI. The CDR3 spans 15 residues. V was clipped by 6 bases and J by 10 bases, with 23 bases between them. The variable domain in full, completed from reference TRBV18 and TRBJ2-3, reads NAGVMQNPRHLVRRRGQEARLRCSPMKGHSHVYWYRQLPEEGLKFMVYLQKENIIDESGMPKERFSAEFPKEGPSILRIQQVVRGDSAAYFCASSPSSRELYPQYFGPGTRLTVL.

J is TRBJ2-3 and V is TRBV7-2; 8 bases map to TRBD1. The CDR3 is made up of 17 amino acids. Looked up from germline, CDR1 is SGHTA and CDR2 is FQGNSA. Germline trimming cut 1 base from V and 5 bases from J; bases unmatched to any gene: 11. The CDR3 coding sequence is TGTGCCAGCAGCTTAGGCCGACCGGGACAGGTTGGAGATACGCAGTATTTT. Translating gives CASSLGRPGQVGDTQYF.